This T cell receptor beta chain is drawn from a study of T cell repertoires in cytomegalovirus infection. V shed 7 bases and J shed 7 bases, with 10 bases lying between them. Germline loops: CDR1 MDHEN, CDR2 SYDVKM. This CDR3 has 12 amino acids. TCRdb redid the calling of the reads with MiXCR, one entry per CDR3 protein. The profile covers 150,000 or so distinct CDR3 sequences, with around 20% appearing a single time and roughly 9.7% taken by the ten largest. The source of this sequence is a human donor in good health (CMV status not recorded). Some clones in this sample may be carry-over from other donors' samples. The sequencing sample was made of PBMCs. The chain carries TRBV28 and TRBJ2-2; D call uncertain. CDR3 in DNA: TGTGCCAGCAAGATCTACTACGGGGAGCTGTTTTTT. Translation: CASKIYYGELFF.